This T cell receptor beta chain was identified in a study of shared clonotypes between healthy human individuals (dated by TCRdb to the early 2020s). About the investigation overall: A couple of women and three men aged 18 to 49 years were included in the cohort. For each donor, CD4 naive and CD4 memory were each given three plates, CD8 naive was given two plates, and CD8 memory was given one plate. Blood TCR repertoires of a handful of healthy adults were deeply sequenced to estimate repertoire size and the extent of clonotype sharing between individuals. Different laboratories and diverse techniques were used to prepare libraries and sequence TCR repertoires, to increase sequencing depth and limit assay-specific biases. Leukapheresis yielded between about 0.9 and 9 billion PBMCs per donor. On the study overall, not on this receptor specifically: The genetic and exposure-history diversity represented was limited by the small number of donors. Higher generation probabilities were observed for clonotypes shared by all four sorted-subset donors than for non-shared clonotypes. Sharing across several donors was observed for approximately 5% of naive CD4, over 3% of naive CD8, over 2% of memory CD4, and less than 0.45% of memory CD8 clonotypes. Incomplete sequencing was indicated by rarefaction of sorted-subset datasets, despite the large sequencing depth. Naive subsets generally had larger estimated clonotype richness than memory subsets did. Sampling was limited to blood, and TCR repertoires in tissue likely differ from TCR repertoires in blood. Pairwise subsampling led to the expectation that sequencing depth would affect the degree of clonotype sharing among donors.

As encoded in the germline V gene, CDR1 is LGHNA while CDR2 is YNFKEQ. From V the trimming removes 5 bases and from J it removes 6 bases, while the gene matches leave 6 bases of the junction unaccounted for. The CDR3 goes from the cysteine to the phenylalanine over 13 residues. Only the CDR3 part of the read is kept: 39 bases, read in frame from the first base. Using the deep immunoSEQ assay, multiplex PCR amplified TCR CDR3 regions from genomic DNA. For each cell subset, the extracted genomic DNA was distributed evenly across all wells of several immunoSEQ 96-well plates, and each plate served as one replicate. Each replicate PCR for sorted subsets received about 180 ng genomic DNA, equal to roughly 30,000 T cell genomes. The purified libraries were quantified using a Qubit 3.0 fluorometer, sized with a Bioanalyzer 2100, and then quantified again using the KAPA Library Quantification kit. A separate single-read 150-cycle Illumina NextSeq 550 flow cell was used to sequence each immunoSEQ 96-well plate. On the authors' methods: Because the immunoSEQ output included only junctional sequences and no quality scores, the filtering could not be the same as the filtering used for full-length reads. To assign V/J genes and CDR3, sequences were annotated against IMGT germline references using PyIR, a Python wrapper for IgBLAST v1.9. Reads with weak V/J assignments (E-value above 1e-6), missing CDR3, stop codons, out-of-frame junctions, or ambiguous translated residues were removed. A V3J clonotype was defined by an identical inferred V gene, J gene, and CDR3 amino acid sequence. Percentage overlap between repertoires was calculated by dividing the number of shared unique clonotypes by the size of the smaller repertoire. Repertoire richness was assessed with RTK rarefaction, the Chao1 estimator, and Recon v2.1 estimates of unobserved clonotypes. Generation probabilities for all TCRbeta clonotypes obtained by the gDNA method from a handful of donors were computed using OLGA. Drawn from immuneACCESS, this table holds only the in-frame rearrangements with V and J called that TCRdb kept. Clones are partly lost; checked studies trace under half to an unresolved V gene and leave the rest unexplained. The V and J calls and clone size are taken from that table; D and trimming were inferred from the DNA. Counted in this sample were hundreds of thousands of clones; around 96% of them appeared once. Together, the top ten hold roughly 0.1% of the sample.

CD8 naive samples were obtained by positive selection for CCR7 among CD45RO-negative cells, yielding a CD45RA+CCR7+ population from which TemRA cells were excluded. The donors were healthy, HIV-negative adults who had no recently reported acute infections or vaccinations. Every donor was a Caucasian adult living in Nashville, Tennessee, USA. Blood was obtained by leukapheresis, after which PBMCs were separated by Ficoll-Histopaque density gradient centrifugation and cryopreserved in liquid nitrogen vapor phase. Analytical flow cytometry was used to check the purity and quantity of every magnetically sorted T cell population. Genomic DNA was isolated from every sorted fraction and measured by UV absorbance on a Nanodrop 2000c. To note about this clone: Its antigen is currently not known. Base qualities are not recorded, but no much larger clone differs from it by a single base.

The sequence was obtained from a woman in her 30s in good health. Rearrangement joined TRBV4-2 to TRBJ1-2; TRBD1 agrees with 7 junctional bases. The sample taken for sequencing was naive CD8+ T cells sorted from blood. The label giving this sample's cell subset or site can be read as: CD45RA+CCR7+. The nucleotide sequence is TGTGCCAGCAGCTTGCAGGGGGTTCATGGCTACACCTTC. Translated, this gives CASSLQGVHGYTF.